These 16 T cell receptor beta chains share one sample of origin, sequenced in a study of T cell clones after liver transplantation. Method: immunoSEQ multiplex PCR; TCRdb's copy keeps in-frame clones and lacks some. The data show about 50,000 clones, 55% to 85% seen once. The sequences come from CD4+ T cells from blood, collected 54 months after liver transplant. These receptor sequences come from a human patient who received a liver transplant. Some T cells may possibly be graft donor cells.

V is TRBV6-5 and J is TRBJ2-1; D may be TRBD1 or TRBD2 (5 bases each). Trimming pared 0 bases from V and 6 bases from J, leaving 6 bases between. The germline V gene has CDR1 MNHEY and CDR2 SVGAGI. The CDR3 sequence is 13 residues long. For the CDR3, the DNA is TGTGCCAGCAGTTACTCGAGGGGCAATGAGCAGTTCTTC. This codes for CASSYSRGNEQFF.

The DNA for the CDR3 is TGTGCCAGCCGCCTCGGGGGAAACACCATATATTTT. Protein: CASRLGGNTIYF. The gene calls are TRBV11-2 and TRBJ1-3; D uncertain. The CDR3 contains 12 residues. Trimming pared 8 bases from V and 4 bases from J, leaving 9 bases between. Germline V CDR1 and CDR2: SGHAT, FQNNGV.

This chain links TRBV28 with TRBJ2-1; TRBD2 agrees at 11 bases. This CDR3 comprises 18 residues. Per the germline V gene, CDR1 is MDHEN and CDR2 is SYDVKM. V shed 6 bases, J shed 7 bases, and the junction held 17 bases outside the gene matches. This CDR3 is CASSPAAASGGLGNEQFF. DNA of the CDR3: TGTGCCAGCAGCCCAGCGGCCGCTAGCGGGGGGTTGGGGAATGAGCAGTTCTTC.

CDR3 nucleotides: TGTGCCAGCAGTGTACAGGGCAAAGCCTACGAGCAGTACTTC. Amino acid sequence: CASSVQGKAYEQYF. This chain connects TRBV2 to TRBJ2-7; D is possibly TRBD1 (6 bases). The CDR3 runs 14 residues. Trimming took 4 bases from V and 2 from J, leaving 12 bases between them. Per germline, CDR1 SNHLY and CDR2 FYNNEI.

The rearrangement uses TRBV4-2 and TRBJ1-6, with D possibly being TRBD1 (5 bases). The CDR3 consists of 16 residues. Germline V gene data show CDR1 as LGHNA and CDR2 as YNFKEQ. Between the trimmed V and J ends, which lost 1 base and 5 bases, there was a span of 12 bases. CDR3 protein: CASSQAFEQDNSPLHF. CDR3 DNA sequence: TGTGCCAGCAGCCAAGCGTTCGAACAGGATAATTCACCCCTCCACTTT.

This clone was counted between two and nine times. The rearrangement links TRBV7-9 to TRBJ1-1, with a possible D match to TRBD1 (5 bases). The CDR3 spans 12 residues. In germline, CDR1 is SEHNR, CDR2 FQNEAQ (reference sequence). Trimming pared 0 bases from V and 10 bases from J, leaving 9 bases between. CDR3 sequence (DNA): TGTGCCAGCAGCTTAGCCGGGAGGGGAGCTTTCTTT. It codes for CASSLAGRGAFF.

The rearrangement joins TRBV9 to TRBJ1-2; 7 bases fit TRBD1. There are 15 residues in the CDR3. V lost 2 bases, J lost 0 bases, and 4 bases stayed unmatched. Germline V lookup: CDR1 SGDLS, CDR2 YYNGEE. CDR3 amino acids: CASSVPGTANYGYTF. The CDR3 DNA reads TGTGCCAGCAGCGTCCCCGGGACAGCTAACTATGGCTACACCTTC.

In this sample, this clone turned up a few times. This sequence joins TRBV28 and TRBJ1-4; D call uncertain. V lost 2 bases, J lost 5 bases, and 0 bases lay in between. The germline CDR1 and CDR2 sequences are MDHEN and SYDVKM. The CDR3 has 11 amino acids. The chain's CDR3 is CASSLNEKLFF. The CDR3 nucleotides read TGTGCCAGCAGTTTAAATGAAAAACTGTTTTTT.

The rearrangement joins TRBV2 to TRBJ1-3; D ambiguous. This CDR3 is built from 14 residues. Between the trimmed V and J ends, which lost 4 bases and 0 bases, there was a span of 7 bases. CDR1 and CDR2 (germline): SNHLY, FYNNEI. CDR3 amino acids: CASSGSPSGNTIYF. The CDR3 bases are TGTGCCAGCAGTGGCAGTCCCTCTGGAAACACCATATATTTT.

In DNA form, the CDR3 reads TGTGCCAGCTCTCCAAACAGGGGAAATGTCCCCTCACCCCTCCACTTT. Amino acids: CASSPNRGNVPSPLHF. The V gene is TRBV18, the J gene TRBJ1-6, with 7 bases that match TRBD1. Trimming took 6 bases from V and 10 from J; bases not matched to a gene: 15. Germline loops: CDR1 KGHSH, CDR2 LQKENI. The CDR3 is made up of 16 amino acids.

The chain carries TRBV30 and TRBJ2-5; D is undetermined. This CDR3 comprises 13 residues. Germline V gene sequence: CDR1 GTSNPN, CDR2 SVGIG (reference sequence). Between the trimmed V and J ends, which lost 2 bases and 3 bases, there was a span of 10 bases. CDR3 bases: TGTGCCTGGAGTAAGGGTCTGGAAGAGACCCAGTACTTC. It codes for CAWSKGLEETQYF.

The chain has TRBV28 and TRBJ1-4; D not resolved. V was trimmed by 5 bases and J by 8 bases, leaving 12 bases between them. Germline CDR1 MDHEN, CDR2 SYDVKM. CDR3 size: 13 residues. CDR3 residues: CASSQATREKLFF. CDR3 sequence (DNA): TGTGCCAGCAGTCAAGCTACGCGCGAAAAACTGTTTTTT. The full variable domain, completed using reference TRBV28 and TRBJ1-4, is DVKVTQSSRYLVKRTGEKVFLECVQDMDHENMFWYRQDPGLGLRLIYFSYDVKMKEKGDIPEGYSVSREKKERFSLILESASTNQTSMYLCASSQATREKLFFGSGTQLSVL.

The rearrangement joins TRBV6-1 to TRBJ1-5; D may be TRBD1 (5 bases). Trimming took 4 bases from V and 0 from J, leaving 16 bases between them. Germline lookup yields CDR1 MNHNS and CDR2 SASEGT. The CDR3 loop spans 17 amino acids. The CDR3 bases are TGTGCCAGCAGTGCCCCTCAAAAGACAGTTAGCAATCAGCCCCAGCATTTT. Translation gives CASSAPQKTVSNQPQHF.

This CDR3 reads CSVGIAGSSYEQYF. CDR3 coding DNA: TGCAGCGTTGGGATAGCGGGTAGCTCCTACGAGCAGTACTTC. The chain combines TRBV29-1 with TRBJ2-7, with 7 bases lining up with TRBD2. The germline gives CDR1 SQVTM, CDR2 ANQGSEA. The junction had 6 bases not matched to a gene; V was cut back by 4 bases and J by 0 bases. The CDR3 length is 14 residues.

V is TRBV5-1 and J is TRBJ2-1; the D is unclear. The CDR3 length is 14 residues. The germline gives CDR1 SGHRS, CDR2 YFSETQ. The V end lost 0 bases, the J end lost 5 bases, and 9 bases lay between the germline ends. The CDR3 DNA reads TGCGCCAGCAGCTTGGCGGGTCGTAACAATGAGCAGTTCTTC. Residues: CASSLAGRNNEQFF.

This clone appeared a few times. The chain recombines TRBV28 with TRBJ1-2, with D possibly being TRBD1 (5 bases). The length of the CDR3 is 11 residues. V lost 4 bases to trimming and J lost 9 bases, with 9 bases between them. In germline, CDR1 is MDHEN, CDR2 SYDVKM. CDR3 amino acids: CASSSGNSYTF. For the CDR3, the DNA is TGTGCCAGCAGTTCAGGGAACAGCTACACCTTC.